These T cell receptor beta chains were read from a single sample in a study of beta chain features in type 1 diabetes. Method: immunoSEQ multiplex PCR; TCRdb's copy keeps in-frame clones and lacks some. The sample lists roughly 240,000 clones, 14% occurring once. Sequenced: naive CD4+ T cells from blood. These receptors were taken from a woman in her thirties or forties in good health. The conserved cysteine and the conserved F or W are not part of the CDR3 here. Fields, in order: J gene, V gene, CDR3 protein.

TRBJ2-5	TRBV7-2	ASSATGVAQY
TRBJ1-2	TRBV9	ASSVVFQAGGYT
TRBJ1-5	TRBV4-3	ASSQDTRTVGQPQH
TRBJ1-3	TRBV5-5	ASSPSGVGNTIY
TRBJ2-3	TRBV7-2	ASAGRAFQADTQY
TRBJ2-7	TRBV11-2	ASSSIQGAGAYEQY
TRBJ1-1	TRBV29-1	SVEQSARPAF
TRBJ1-5	TRBV7-2	ASRRTGGVDQPQH
TRBJ2-1	TRBV7-9	ASSPRASGYNEQF
TRBJ1-1	TRBV27	ASRLTVNTEAF
TRBJ2-5	TRBV6-1	ASSERTGKETQY
TRBJ2-4	TRBV10-3	AISESAGIPGDIQY
TRBJ2-7	TRBV29-1	SVGGGAPVYEQY
TRBJ1-1	TRBV6-1	ASRTGSVEAF
TRBJ2-7	TRBV6-6	ASGNSGGITHEQY
TRBJ1-2	TRBV9	ASSYGQSNYGYT
TRBJ1-5	TRBV7-9	ASSLKMAGGSNQPQH
TRBJ1-1	TRBV19	ASSTTPQGAVSEAF
TRBJ2-5	TRBV5-4	ASSLRRDFQETQY
TRBJ2-6	TRBV7-2	ASSLDGPGANVLT
TRBJ2-2	TRBV7-6	ASSSYKGVLKLF
TRBJ2-1	TRBV15	ATSRGQAGEQF
TRBJ2-1	TRBV29-1	SVEAQGQGYNEQF
TRBJ2-3	TRBV14	ASSQDRRAGTQY
TRBJ2-2	TRBV5-1	ASSLAASAGELF
TRBJ2-2	TRBV7-2	ASSSSTGELF
TRBJ1-5	TRBV19	ASTGTGRVNQPQH
TRBJ2-2	TRBV2	ASRTSGTSGGPAVTGELF
TRBJ1-2	TRBV4-1	ASSRPQGGYGYT
TRBJ2-5	TRBV14	ASSQGGQETQY
TRBJ2-5	TRBV18	ASSPREATAETQY
TRBJ1-5	TRBV6-1	ASSAGQQPQH
TRBJ2-5	TRBV18	ASSDREETQY
TRBJ1-1	TRBV5-5	ASSLGTVNTEAF
TRBJ2-2	TRBV29-1	SAGGDGTGELF
TRBJ2-7	TRBV5-4	ASSLDRGPYEQY
TRBJ1-4	TRBV6-5	ASSREANEKLF
TRBJ2-5	TRBV4-1	ASSQRGDTSGETQY
TRBJ2-5	TRBV2	ASSGAGGPTQY
TRBJ2-7	TRBV10-3	AISDQNSYEQY
TRBJ2-1	TRBV27	ASSFSVYNEQF
TRBJ1-3	TRBV18	ASSPKQGSSGNTIY
TRBJ1-2	TRBV10-3	AISDRSYGYT
TRBJ2-1	TRBV5-8	ASSPRRTGNNEQF
TRBJ2-3	TRBV11-3	ASSLGILGSQGTQY
TRBJ2-7	TRBV7-2	ASSSVALAGGRFKQY
TRBJ2-5	TRBV19	ASNPIGGETQY
TRBJ2-1	TRBV10-3	AFTVDNSGGGGEQF
TRBJ1-5	TRBV7-9	ASSRADRGDQPQH
TRBJ1-2	TRBV2	ASSQQGFGGYT
TRBJ2-1	TRBV4-1	ASSGEGTSRSNEQF